This T cell receptor (beta chain) was retrieved from a study of CD8 T cells in Susac syndrome. V lost 6 bases, J lost 4 bases, and 19 bases lay in between. This CDR3 spans 17 amino acids. It was with random hexamers that about 0.45 to 1 ug RNA was reverse transcribed. One entry per CDR3 protein results from TCRdb running MiXCR on the immunoSEQ multiplex PCR reads. Among some 130,000 distinct CDR3 sequences, less than 95% were seen once, and the ten largest hold 0.095% to 0.15%. The V gene is TRBV12-3 or TRBV12-4, the J gene TRBJ1-6; no reliable D call. What was sequenced was CD4+ T cells from PBMCs. This receptor was identified in a human donor with multiple sclerosis. The CDR3 nucleotides read TGTGCCAGCAGGCGTGAGGCCCCAGCAGAGTATAATTCACCCCTCCACTTT. Encoded protein: CASRREAPAEYNSPLHF.